This T cell receptor (beta chain) appears in the sequencing data of a study of blood T cell repertoires in COVID-19. Across the study: There were acute and convalescent COVID-19 samples, and they came from the United States, Italy and Spain. The cDNA or gDNA used as material had been derived from T cells, B-cell-depleted T cells, or PBMCs.

Details on this clone: One junction end disagrees with the germline gene, perhaps due to a read error.

The CDR3 has 17 residues. Germline V CDR1 and CDR2: MNHEY, SVGEGT. Here immunoSEQ multiplex PCR was the method, and the copy in TCRdb shows in-frame clones only, minus some. In the table there are 95,000 to 100,000 clones, about nine tenths of which are singletons. V usage is TRBV6-2 or TRBV6-3 and J usage is TRBJ2-1; 8 nucleotides align to TRBD2. This TCR derives from a middle-aged man with acute or convalescent COVID-19. The sequenced sample consisted of peripheral blood. CDR3 sequence reads: CASNYRPSGLGYNEQFF. CDR3 nucleotides: TGTGCCAGCAATTACCGCCCGTCGGGACTAGGCTACAATGAGCAGTTCTTC.